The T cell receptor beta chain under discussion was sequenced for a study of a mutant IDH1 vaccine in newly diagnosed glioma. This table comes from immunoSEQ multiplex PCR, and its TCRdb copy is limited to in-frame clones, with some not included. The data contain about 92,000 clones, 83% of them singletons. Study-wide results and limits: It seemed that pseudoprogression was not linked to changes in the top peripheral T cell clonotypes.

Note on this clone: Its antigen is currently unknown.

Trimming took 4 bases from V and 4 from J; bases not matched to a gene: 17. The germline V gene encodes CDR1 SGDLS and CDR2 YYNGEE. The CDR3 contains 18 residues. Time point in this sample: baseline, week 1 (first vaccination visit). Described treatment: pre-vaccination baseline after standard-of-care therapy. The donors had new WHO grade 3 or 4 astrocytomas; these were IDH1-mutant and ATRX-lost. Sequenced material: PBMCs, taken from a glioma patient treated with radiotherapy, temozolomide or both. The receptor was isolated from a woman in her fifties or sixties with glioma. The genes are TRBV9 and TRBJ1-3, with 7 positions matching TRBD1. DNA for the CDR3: TGTGCCAGCAGCACCCGAGGGGGCGGCCAGAACCCCGGAAACACCATATATTTT. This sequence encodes CASSTRGGGQNPGNTIYF.